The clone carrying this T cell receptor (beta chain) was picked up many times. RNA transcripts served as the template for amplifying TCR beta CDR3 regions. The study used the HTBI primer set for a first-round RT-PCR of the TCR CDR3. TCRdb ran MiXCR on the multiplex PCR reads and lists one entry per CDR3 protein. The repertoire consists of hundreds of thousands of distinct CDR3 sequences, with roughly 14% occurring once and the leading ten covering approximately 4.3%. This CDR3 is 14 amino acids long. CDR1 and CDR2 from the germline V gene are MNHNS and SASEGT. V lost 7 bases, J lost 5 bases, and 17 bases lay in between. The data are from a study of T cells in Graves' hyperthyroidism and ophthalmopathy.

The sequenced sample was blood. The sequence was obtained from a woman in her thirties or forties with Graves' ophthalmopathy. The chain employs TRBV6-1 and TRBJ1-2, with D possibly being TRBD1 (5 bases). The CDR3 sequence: CASTGHEPPYGYTF. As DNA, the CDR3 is TGTGCCAGCACCGGACACGAACCCCCATATGGCTACACCTTC.